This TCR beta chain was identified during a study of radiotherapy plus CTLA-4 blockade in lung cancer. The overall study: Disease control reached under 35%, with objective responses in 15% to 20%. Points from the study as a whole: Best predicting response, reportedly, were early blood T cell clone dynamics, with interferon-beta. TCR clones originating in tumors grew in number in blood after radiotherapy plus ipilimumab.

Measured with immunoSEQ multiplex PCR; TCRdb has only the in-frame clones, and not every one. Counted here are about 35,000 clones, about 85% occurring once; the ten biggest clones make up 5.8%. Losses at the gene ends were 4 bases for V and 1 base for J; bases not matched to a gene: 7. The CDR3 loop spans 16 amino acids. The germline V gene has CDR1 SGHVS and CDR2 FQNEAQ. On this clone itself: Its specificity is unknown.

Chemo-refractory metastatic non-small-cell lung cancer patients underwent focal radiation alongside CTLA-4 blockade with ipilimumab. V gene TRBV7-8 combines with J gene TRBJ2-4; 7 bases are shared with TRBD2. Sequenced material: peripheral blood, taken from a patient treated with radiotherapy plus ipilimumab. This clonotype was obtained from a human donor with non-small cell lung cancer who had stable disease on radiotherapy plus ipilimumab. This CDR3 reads CASSSRAGTAKNIQYF. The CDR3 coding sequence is TGTGCCAGCAGCTCTAGAGCGGGGACGGCCAAAAACATTCAGTACTTC. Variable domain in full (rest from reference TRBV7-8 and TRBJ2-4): GAGVSQSPRYKVAKRGQDVALRCDPISGHVSLFWYQQALGQGPEFLTYFQNEAQLDKSGLPSDRFFAERPEGSVSTLKIQRTQQEDSAVYLCASSSRAGTAKNIQYFGAGTRLSVL.